This record covers a single T cell receptor (beta chain). A much bigger clone sits one base away, suggesting this may be a read error. Thyroid surgery was preceded by no treatment in any patient. TCRdb re-called the PCR reads with MiXCR. Here the sample spans 75,000 to 95,000 clones, more than 9.5% being singletons. The data derive from a study of metastatic and nonmetastatic thyroid tumors. Study overall: Repertoires of blood and of tissue (tumor or nodule) from malignant and benign thyroid patients were compared.

The receptor was isolated from a female donor with papillary thyroid cancer or a benign thyroid nodule (not recorded which). Some clones in this sample may be carry-over from other donors' samples. The specimen sequenced was blood.

Here the CDR3 reads CASSHGLAGGDTQYF. The CDR3 nucleotides read TGCGCCAGCAGCCACGGACTAGCGGGAGGAGATACGCAGTATTTT. The J gene is TRBJ2-3, the V gene TRBV5-1, with 14 positions matching TRBD2. The trim removed 4 bases at V and 5 bases at J, leaving 3 bases unmatched. This CDR3 is 15 amino acids long. The germline CDR1 and CDR2 sequences are SGHRS and YFSETQ.